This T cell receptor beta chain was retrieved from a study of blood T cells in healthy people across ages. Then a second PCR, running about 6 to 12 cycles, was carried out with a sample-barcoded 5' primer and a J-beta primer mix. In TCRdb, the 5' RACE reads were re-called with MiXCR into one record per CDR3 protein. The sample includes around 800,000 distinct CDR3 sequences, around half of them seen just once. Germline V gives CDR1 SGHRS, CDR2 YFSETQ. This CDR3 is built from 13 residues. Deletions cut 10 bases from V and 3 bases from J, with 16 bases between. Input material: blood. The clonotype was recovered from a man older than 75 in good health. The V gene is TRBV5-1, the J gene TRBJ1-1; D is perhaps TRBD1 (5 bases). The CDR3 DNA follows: TGCGCCGGGGGGGACTGGCTCGACACTGAAGCTTTCTTT. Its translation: CAGGDWLDTEAFF.